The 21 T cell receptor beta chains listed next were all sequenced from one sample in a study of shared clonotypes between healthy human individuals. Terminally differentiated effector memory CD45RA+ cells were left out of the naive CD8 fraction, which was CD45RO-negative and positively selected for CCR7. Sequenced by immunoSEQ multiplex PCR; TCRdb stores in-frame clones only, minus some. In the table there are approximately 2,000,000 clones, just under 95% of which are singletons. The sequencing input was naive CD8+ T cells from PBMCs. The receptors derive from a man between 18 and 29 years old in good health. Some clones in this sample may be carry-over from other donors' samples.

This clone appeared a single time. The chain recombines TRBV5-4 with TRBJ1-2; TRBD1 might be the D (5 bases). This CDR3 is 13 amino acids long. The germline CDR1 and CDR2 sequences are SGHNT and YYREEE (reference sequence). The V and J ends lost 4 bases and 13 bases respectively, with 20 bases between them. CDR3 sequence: CASSQPGTGTVTF. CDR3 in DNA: TGTGCCAGCAGCCAGCCCGGGACGGGTACGGTCACCTTC.

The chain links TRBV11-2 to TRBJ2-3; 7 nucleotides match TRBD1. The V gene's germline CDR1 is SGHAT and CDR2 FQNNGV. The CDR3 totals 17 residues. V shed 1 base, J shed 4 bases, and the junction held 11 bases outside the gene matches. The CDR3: CASSLVTRQGFADTQYF. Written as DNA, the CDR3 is TGTGCCAGCAGCTTAGTCACCCGACAGGGTTTCGCAGATACGCAGTATTTT.

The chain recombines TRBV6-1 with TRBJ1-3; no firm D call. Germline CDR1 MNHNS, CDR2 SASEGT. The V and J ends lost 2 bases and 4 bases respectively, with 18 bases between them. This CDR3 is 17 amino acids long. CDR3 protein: CASSEWLQISLGNTIYF. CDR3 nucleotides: TGTGCCAGCAGTGAATGGCTTCAGATATCCTTAGGAAACACCATATATTTT.

CDR3 sequence reads: CASSMYLGSYGYTF. Here the CDR3 DNA reads TGTGCCAGTAGTATGTATCTGGGCAGTTATGGCTACACCTTC. V and J are TRBV19 and TRBJ1-2; D is ambiguous. The V end was cut by 3 bases, the J end by 5 bases, with 13 bases between. Per the germline V gene, CDR1 is LNHDA and CDR2 is SQIVND (reference sequence). There are 14 residues in the CDR3.

The CDR3 is CASSQDILGAMNTEAFF. The CDR3 DNA reads TGCGCCAGCAGCCAAGATATTTTGGGAGCAATGAACACTGAAGCTTTCTTT. The rearrangement joins TRBV4-3 to TRBJ1-1; no reliable D call. Germline values: CDR1 LGHNA, CDR2 YSLEER. Trimming took off 0 bases at V and 0 bases at J, with 14 bases between the two ends. The CDR3 runs 17 residues.

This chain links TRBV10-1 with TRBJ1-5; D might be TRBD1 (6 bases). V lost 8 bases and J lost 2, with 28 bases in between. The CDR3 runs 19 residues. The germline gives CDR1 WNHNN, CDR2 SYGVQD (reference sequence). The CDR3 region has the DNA TGCGCCAGCCTAAAACAACCCCCCGGGGGGCCGACCCGCAATCAGCCCCAGCATTTT. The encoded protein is CASLKQPPGGPTRNQPQHF.

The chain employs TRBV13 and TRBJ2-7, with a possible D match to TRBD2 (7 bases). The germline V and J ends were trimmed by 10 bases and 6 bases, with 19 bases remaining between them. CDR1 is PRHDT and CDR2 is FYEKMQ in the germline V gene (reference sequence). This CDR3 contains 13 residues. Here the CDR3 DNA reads TGTGCCACGGGGGGCGGGAGTAGGGCCGAGCAGTACTTC. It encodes CATGGGSRAEQYF.

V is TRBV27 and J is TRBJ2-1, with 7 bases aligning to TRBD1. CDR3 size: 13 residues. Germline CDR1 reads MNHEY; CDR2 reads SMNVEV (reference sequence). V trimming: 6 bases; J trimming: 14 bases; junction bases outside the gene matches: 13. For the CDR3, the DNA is TGTGCCAGCAGCGTATGGGAGAGGGACAGAAAGTTCTTC. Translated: CASSVWERDRKFF.

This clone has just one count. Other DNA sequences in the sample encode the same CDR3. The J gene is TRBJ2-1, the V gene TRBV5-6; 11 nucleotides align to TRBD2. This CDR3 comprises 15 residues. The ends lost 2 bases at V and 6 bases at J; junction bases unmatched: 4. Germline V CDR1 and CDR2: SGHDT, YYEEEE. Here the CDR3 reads CASSFGLAGVNEQFF. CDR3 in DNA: TGTGCCAGCAGCTTTGGACTAGCGGGCGTCAATGAGCAGTTCTTC.

The CDR3 region has the DNA TGTGCCAGCAGTCTAGGGACTAGCGGGGGGTCCACAGATACGCAGTATTTT. This codes for CASSLGTSGGSTDTQYF. J is TRBJ2-3 and V is TRBV28, with 15 bases matching TRBD2. In germline, CDR1 is MDHEN, CDR2 SYDVKM. The CDR3 is 17 residues long. Trimming cost V 5 bases and J 2 bases; bases outside gene matches: 5.

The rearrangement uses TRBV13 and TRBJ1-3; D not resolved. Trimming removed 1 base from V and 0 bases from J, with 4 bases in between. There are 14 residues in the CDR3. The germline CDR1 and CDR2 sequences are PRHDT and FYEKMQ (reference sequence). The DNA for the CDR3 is TGTGCCAGCAGCTTAGACGGCTCTGGAAACACCATATATTTT. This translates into CASSLDGSGNTIYF. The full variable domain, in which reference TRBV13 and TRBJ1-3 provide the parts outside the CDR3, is AAGVIQSPRHLIKEKRETATLKCYPIPRHDTVYWYQQGPGQDPQFLISFYEKMQSDKGSIPDRFSAQQFSDYHSELNMSSLELGDSALYFCASSLDGSGNTIYFGEGSWLTVV.

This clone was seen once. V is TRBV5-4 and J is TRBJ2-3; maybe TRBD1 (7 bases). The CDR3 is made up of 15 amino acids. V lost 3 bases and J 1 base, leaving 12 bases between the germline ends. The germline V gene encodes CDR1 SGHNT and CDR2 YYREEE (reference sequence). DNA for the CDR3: TGTGCCAGCAGCTACAGGGGAGGCGGCACAGATACGCAGTATTTT. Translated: CASSYRGGGTDTQYF.

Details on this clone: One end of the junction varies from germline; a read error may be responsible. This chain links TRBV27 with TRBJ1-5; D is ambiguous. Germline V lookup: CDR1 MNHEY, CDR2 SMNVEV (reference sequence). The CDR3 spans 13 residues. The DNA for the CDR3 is TGTGCCAGCAGTTCGGCCAGCACTCAGCCCCAGCATTTT. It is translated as CASSSASTQPQHF.

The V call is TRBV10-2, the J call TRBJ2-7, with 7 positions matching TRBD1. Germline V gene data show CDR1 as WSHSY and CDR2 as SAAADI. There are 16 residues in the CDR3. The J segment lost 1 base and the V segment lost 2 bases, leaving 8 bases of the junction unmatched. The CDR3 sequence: CASSEGTGAKSYEQYF. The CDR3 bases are TGCGCCAGCAGTGAGGGCACAGGGGCGAAATCCTACGAGCAGTACTTC.

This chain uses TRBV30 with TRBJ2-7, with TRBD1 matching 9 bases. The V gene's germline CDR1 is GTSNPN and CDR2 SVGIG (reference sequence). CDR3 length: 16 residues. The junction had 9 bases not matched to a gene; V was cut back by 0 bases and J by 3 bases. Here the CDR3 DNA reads TGTGCCTGGAGTGTCTACTCGGGACAGGGACTCTACGAGCAGTACTTC. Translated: CAWSVYSGQGLYEQYF. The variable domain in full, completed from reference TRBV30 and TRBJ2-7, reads SQTIHQWPATLVQPVGSPLSLECTVEGTSNPNLYWYRQAAGRGLQLLFYSVGIGQISSEVPQNLSASRPQDRQFILSSKKLLLSDSGFYLCAWSVYSGQGLYEQYFGPGTRLTVT.

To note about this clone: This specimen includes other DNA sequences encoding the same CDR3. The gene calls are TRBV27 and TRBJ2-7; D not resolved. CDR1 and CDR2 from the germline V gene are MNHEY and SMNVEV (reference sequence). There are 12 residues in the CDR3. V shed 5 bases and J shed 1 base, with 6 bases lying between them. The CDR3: CASSRNSYEQYF. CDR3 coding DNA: TGTGCCAGCAGTCGAAATTCCTACGAGCAGTACTTC.

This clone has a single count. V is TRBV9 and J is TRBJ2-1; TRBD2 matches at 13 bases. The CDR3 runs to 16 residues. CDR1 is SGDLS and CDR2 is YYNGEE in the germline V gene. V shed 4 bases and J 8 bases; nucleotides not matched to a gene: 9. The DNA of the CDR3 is TGTGCCAGCAGCTATTCGACTAGCGGGAGGTCCCATGAGCAGTTCTTC. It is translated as CASSYSTSGRSHEQFF.

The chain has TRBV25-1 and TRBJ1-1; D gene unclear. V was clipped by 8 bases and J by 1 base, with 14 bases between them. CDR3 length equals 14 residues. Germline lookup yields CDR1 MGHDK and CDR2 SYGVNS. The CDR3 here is CASGDFLTNTEAFF. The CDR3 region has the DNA TGTGCCAGCGGGGATTTCCTCACGAACACTGAAGCTTTCTTT.

CDR3 sequence (DNA): TGTGCCAGCAGCGATGGGACAGTCGGCGATCAGCCCCAGCATTTT. Translated: CASSDGTVGDQPQHF. The chain carries TRBV2 and TRBJ1-5; 7 bases map to TRBD1. V dropped 6 bases and J dropped 5; count of bases not matched to a gene: 10. Germline-derived CDR1 and CDR2 are SNHLY and FYNNEI. There are 15 residues in the CDR3.

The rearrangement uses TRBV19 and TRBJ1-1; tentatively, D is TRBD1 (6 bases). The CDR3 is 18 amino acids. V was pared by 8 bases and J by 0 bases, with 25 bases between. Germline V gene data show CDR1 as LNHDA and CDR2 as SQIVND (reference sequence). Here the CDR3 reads CASLNQGPGQPLNTEAFF. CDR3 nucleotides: TGTGCCAGTCTTAATCAGGGACCTGGACAGCCACTGAACACTGAAGCTTTCTTT.

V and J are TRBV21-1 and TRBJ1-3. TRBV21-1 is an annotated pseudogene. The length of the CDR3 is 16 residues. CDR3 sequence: CASSTETAPSGNTIYF. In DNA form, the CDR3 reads TGTGCCAGCAGCACTGAGACTGCGCCCTCTGGAAACACCATATATTTT.